The entry below gives a single T cell receptor (beta chain) sequence along with its context. No antigen is known for it. Regarding time point: patch test 3, about 24 weeks after DPC sensitization. Treatment described: therapeutic diphenylcyclopropenone sensitization with weekly scalp DPC. TCRdb called the RACE reads again in MiXCR, with one record for every CDR3 protein. The top ten hold 16% of the sample, which has about 48,000 distinct CDR3 sequences, approximately 9.9% seen once. The record originates from a study of human T cells and chemical hapten exposure. Study summary: The study enrolled mostly female patients with alopecia areata, totalis or universalis.

J was trimmed by 4 bases and V by 1 base; bases with no gene match: 2. The length of the CDR3 is 14 residues. Germline CDR1 reads SEHNR; CDR2 reads FQNEAQ (reference sequence). Regarding the study as a whole: The study found that DPC sensitization did not change TCRs above 1 in 1000 frequency.

The specimen was whole blood, collected in connection with sensitization to the hapten diphenylcyclopropenone (DPC). The rearrangement joins TRBV7-9 to TRBJ1-1; 8 bases fit TRBD1. This TCR derives from a woman aged 40 to 50 with alopecia areata. Some clones in this sample may be carry-over from other donors' samples. CDR3 sequence reads: CASSLVTGGTEAFF. CDR3 coding DNA: TGTGCCAGCAGCTTAGTAACAGGGGGCACTGAAGCTTTCTTT.